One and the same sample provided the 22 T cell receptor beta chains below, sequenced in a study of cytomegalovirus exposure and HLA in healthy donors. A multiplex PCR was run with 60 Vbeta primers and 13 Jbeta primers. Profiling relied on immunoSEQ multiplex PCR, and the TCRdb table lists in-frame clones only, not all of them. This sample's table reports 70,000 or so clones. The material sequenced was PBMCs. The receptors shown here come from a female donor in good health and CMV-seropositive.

CDR3 sequence (DNA): TGCGCCAGCAGCTTCGGCCGGGGGAACACTGAAGCTTTCTTT. Translated: CASSFGRGNTEAFF. The J gene is TRBJ1-1, the V gene TRBV5-1; D gene uncertain. The CDR3 consists of 14 residues. Germline CDR1 reads SGHRS; CDR2 reads YFSETQ. Trimming cost V 2 bases and J 1 base, with 9 bases left between them.

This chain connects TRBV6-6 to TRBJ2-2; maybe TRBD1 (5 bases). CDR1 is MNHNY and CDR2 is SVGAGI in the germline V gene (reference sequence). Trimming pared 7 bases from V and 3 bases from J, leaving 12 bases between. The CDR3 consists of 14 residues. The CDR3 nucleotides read TGTGCCAGCACGCTTAGGGGATACACCGGGGAGCTGTTTTTT. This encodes CASTLRGYTGELFF.

As DNA, the CDR3 is TGTGCCAGCAGCTTCACCGGGACAGAAAACACCATATATTTT. Protein sequence: CASSFTGTENTIYF. The gene calls are TRBV11-2 and TRBJ1-3; 7 bases agree with TRBD1. The germline V gene encodes CDR1 SGHAT and CDR2 FQNNGV. V shed 3 bases and J 6 bases; nucleotides not matched to a gene: 5. CDR3 length: 14 residues.

The CDR3 region is CASSSDRVETQYF. CDR3 sequence (DNA): TGTGCCAGCAGCTCCGACAGGGTGGAGACCCAGTACTTC. V is TRBV7-2 and J is TRBJ2-5; 7 nucleotides line up with TRBD1. J was trimmed by 5 bases and V by 4 bases; bases with no gene match: 4. Germline V lookup: CDR1 SGHTA, CDR2 FQGNSA. This CDR3 has 13 amino acids.

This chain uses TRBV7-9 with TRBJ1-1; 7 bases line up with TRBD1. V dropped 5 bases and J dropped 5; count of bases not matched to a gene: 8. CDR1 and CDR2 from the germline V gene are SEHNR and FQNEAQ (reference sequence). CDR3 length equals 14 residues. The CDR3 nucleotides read TGTGCCAGCAGCCAGAAGGGGGCGCGGACTGAAGCTTTCTTT. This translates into CASSQKGARTEAFF.

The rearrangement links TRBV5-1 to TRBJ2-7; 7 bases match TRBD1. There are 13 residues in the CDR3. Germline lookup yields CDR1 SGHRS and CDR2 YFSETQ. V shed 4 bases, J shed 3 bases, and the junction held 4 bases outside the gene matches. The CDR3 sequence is CASSPGQYYEQYF. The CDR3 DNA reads TGCGCCAGCAGCCCGGGACAGTACTACGAGCAGTACTTC.

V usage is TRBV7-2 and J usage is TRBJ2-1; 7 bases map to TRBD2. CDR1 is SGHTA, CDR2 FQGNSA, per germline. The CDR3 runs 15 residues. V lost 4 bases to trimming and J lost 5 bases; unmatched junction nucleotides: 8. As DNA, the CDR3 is TGTGCCAGCAGCTCGACTAGCCGGGTTAACAATGAGCAGTTCTTC. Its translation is CASSSTSRVNNEQFF.

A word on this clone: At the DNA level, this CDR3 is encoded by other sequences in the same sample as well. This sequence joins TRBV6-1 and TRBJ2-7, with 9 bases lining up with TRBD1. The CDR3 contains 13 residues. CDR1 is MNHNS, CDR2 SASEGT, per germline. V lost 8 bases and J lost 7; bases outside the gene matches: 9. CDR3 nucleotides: TGTGCCAGCCACCCACAGGGGGCGGGAGAGCAGTACTTC. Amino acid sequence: CASHPQGAGEQYF.

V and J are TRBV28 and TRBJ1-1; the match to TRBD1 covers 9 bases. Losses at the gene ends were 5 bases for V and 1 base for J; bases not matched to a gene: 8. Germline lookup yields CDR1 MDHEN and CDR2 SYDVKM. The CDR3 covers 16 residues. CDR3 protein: CASSASGTGRNTEAFF. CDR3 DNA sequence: TGTGCCAGCAGTGCCTCCGGGACAGGGAGGAACACTGAAGCTTTCTTT.

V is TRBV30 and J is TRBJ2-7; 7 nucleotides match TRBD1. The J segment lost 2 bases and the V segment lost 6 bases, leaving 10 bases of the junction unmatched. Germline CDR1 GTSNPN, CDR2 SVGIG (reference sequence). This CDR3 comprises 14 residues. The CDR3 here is CACPRQGTAYEQYF. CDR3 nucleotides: TGTGCCTGTCCCAGACAGGGCACCGCCTACGAGCAGTACTTC.

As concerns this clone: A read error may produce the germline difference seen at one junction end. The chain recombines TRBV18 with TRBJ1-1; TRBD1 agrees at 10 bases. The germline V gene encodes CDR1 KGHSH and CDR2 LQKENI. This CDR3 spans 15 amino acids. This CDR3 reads CASTPGQGMNTEAFF. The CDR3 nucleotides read TGTGCCAGCACACCGGGACAGGGGATGAACACTGAAGCTTTCTTT.

CDR3 sequence: CASSFLGGGGLTDTQYF. The CDR3, as DNA: TGTGCCAGCAGCTTTCTGGGAGGGGGGGGACTCACAGATACGCAGTATTTT. The chain joins TRBV7-8 to TRBJ2-3, with TRBD2 as a possible D gene (7 bases). Trimming removed 3 bases at V and 2 bases at J, with 18 bases between. The germline V gene encodes CDR1 SGHVS and CDR2 FQNEAQ. CDR3 length: 17 residues.

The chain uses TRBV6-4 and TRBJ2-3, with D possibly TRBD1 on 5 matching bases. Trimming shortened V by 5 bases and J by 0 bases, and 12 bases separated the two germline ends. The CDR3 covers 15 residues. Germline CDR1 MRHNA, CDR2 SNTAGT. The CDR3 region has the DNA TGTGCCAGCAGTAAAAGACAGTCTAGCACAGATACGCAGTATTTT. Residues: CASSKRQSSTDTQYF.

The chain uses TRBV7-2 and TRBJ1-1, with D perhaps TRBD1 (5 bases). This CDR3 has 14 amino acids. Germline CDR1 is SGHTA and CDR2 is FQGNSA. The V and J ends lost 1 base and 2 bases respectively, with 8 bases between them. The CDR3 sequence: CASSLEQDNTEAFF. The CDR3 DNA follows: TGTGCCAGCAGCTTAGAACAGGATAACACTGAAGCTTTCTTT.

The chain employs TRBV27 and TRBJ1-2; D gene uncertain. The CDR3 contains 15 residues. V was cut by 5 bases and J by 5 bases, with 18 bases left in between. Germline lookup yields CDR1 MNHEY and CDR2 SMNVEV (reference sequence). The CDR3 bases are TGTGCCAGCAGTCCCCGTGGTCTATCGGGTTATGGCTACACCTTC. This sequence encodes CASSPRGLSGYGYTF.

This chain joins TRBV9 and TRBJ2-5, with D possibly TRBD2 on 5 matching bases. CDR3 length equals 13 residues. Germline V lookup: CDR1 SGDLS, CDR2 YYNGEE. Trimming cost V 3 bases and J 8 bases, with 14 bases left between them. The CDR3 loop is CASSGGLMGTQYF. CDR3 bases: TGTGCCAGCAGCGGCGGGCTCATGGGCACCCAGTACTTC.

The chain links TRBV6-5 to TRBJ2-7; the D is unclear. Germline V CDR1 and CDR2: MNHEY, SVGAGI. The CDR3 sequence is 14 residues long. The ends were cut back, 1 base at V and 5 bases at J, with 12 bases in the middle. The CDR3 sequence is CASSYFGVNDEQYF. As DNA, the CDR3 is TGTGCCAGCAGTTACTTCGGAGTTAATGACGAGCAGTACTTC.

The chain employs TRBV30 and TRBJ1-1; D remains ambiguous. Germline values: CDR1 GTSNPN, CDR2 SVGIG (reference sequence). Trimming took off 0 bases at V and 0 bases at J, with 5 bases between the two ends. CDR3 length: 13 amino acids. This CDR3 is CAWSVAVNTEAFF. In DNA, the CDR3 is TGTGCCTGGAGTGTGGCCGTGAACACTGAAGCTTTCTTT.

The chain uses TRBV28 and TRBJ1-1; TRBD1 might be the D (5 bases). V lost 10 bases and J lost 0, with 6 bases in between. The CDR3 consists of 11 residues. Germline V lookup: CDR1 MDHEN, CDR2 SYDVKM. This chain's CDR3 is CATTVNTEAFF. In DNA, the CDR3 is TGTGCCACGACAGTGAACACTGAAGCTTTCTTT.

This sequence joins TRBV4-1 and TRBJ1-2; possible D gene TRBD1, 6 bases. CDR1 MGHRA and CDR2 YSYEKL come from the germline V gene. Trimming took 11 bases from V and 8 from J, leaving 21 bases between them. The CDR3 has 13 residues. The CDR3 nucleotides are TGCGCCTCAGCGGGGGGCTCCTACGAAGGCTACACCTTC. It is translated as CASAGGSYEGYTF.

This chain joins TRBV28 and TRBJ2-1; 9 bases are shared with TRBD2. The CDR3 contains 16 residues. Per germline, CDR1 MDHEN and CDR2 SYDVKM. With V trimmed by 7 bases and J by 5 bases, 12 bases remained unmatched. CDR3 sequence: CASKIDGTSLNNEQFF. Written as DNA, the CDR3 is TGTGCCAGCAAAATTGACGGGACTAGCTTAAACAATGAGCAGTTCTTC.

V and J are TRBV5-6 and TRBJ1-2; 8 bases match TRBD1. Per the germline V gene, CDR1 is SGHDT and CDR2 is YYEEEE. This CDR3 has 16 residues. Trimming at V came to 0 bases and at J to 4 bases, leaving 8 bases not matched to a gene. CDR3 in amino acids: CASSLDLTGVGYGYTF. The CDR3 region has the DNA TGTGCCAGCAGCTTGGATCTGACAGGGGTAGGCTATGGCTACACCTTC.